A selection of T cell receptor beta chains follows, all from one sample in a study of type 1 regulatory T cells. TCRdb re-called the reads with MiXCR, one entry per CDR3 protein. The table lists some 71,000 distinct CDR3 sequences, 20% to 25% of them singletons. These receptors have no identified antigens. The sample was cultured type 1 regulatory T (Tr1) cells, either the whole culture or a sorted fraction (not recorded which). Receptor source: a human donor in good health. CDR3s include the opening cysteine and the closing phenylalanine or tryptophan. The D gene is left open where the match is weak. Where a row states a size, it is once, few, many or the class of an expanded clone; other rows omit it.

v_gene	d_gene	j_gene	abundance	CDR3aa	CDR3nt
TRBV9	-	TRBJ1-6	-	CASSVGQGSNSPLHF	TGTGCCAGCAGCGTAGGCCAGGGGTCTAATTCACCCCTCCACTTT
TRBV9	TRBD2	TRBJ2-2	-	CASRRTSGGGGELFF	TGTGCCAGCAGGAGGACTAGCGGCGGAGGAGGGGAGCTGTTTTTT
TRBV6-6	-	TRBJ2-1	few	CASTYQPYNEQFF	TGTGCCAGCACATATCAGCCTTACAATGAGCAGTTCTTC
TRBV18	TRBD2	TRBJ2-3	few	CASSLQGTSGSDTQYF	TGTGCCAGCTCTCTTCAAGGCACTAGCGGGAGTGATACGCAGTATTTT
TRBV7-6	-	TRBJ1-1	-	CASSLRQLNTEAFF	TGTGCCAGCAGCTTAAGGCAGTTGAACACTGAAGCTTTCTTT
TRBV18	-	TRBJ2-7	-	CASSQTRGYEQYF	TGTGCCAGCTCTCAGACGAGGGGTTACGAGCAGTACTTC
TRBV10-3	-	TRBJ2-2	few	CAISSSRAGELFF	TGTGCCATCAGCTCTTCAAGAGCCGGGGAGCTGTTTTTT
TRBV28	TRBD1	TRBJ1-5	-	CASSQGTGYYQPQHF	TGTGCCAGCAGTCAAGGGACAGGGTATTATCAGCCCCAGCATTTT
TRBV7-9	TRBD1	TRBJ2-7	-	CASSLARTGAHYEQYF	TGTGCCAGCAGCTTAGCAAGGACAGGGGCGCATTACGAGCAGTACTTC
TRBV2	-	TRBJ2-7	-	CASIPSGGTYEQYF	TGTGCCAGCATTCCGAGCGGCGGGACTTACGAGCAGTACTTC
TRBV4-3	TRBD2	TRBJ2-4	-	CASSQDSGGGIQYF	TGCGCCAGCAGCCAAGATTCTGGGGGGGGCATTCAGTACTTC
TRBV10-3	-	TRBJ2-3	medium-sized	CAIRGAFITDTQYF	TGTGCCATCAGAGGGGCCTTCATCACAGATACGCAGTATTTT
TRBV5-1	TRBD1	TRBJ2-5	-	CASRRDRQETQYF	TGCGCCAGCCGCCGGGACAGACAAGAGACCCAGTACTTC
TRBV12-3/TRBV12-4	-	TRBJ2-1	few	CASILALSSYNEQFF	TGTGCCAGCATCCTAGCGTTGAGCTCCTACAATGAGCAGTTCTTC
TRBV3-1	-	TRBJ2-5	-	CASSQGADKETQYF	TGTGCCAGCAGCCAAGGGGCAGATAAAGAGACCCAGTACTTC
TRBV5-1	TRBD1	TRBJ1-1	-	CASSLREGASRGLRNTEAFF	TGCGCCAGCAGCTTGAGGGAGGGGGCGAGTCGTGGTTTGAGGAACACTGAAGCTTTCTTT
TRBV20-1	-	TRBJ1-5	-	CSARDPGTPNQPQHF	TGCAGTGCTAGAGATCCGGGTACCCCTAATCAGCCCCAGCATTTT
TRBV5-1	TRBD2	TRBJ2-7	many	CASSPQASGRYEQYF	TGCGCCAGCAGCCCCCAAGCTAGCGGCCGGTACGAGCAGTACTTC
TRBV20-1	TRBD2	TRBJ2-5	-	CSNRGLAGGETQYF	TGCAGTAACCGGGGGCTAGCGGGAGGAGAGACCCAGTACTTC
TRBV7-6	-	TRBJ2-7	few	CASSLSEGREQYF	TGTGCCAGCAGCTTATCTGAAGGGCGCGAGCAGTACTTC
TRBV7-2	-	TRBJ2-6	medium-sized	CASIRTSTNSGANVLTF	TGTGCCAGCATCCGGACAAGTACCAACTCTGGGGCCAACGTCCTGACTTTC
TRBV19	-	TRBJ1-5	-	CASSMGPSTNQPQHF	TGTGCCAGTAGTATGGGACCGTCTACAAATCAGCCCCAGCATTTT
TRBV5-1	-	TRBJ1-1	-	CASSLQPNTEAFF	TGCGCCAGCAGTCTTCAACCGAACACTGAAGCTTTCTTT
TRBV30	-	TRBJ2-7	-	CAWSVSTGGVYEQYF	TGTGCCTGGAGTGTTTCAACAGGGGGGGTCTACGAGCAGTACTTC
TRBV5-1	TRBD1	TRBJ2-2	-	CASGDSRTGELFF	TGCGCCAGTGGGGACAGCCGCACCGGGGAGCTGTTTTTT
TRBV28	TRBD2	TRBJ2-2	-	CASSQSGRRAGELFF	TGTGCCAGCAGTCAGAGCGGGAGACGGGCCGGGGAGCTGTTTTTT
TRBV5-1	TRBD2	TRBJ2-1	many	CASSSPTSGTNEQFF	TGCGCCAGCAGCTCCCCGACTAGCGGGACCAATGAGCAGTTCTTC
TRBV6-5	-	TRBJ1-1	few	CASSYGQANTEAFF	TGTGCCAGCAGTTACGGGCAGGCGAACACTGAAGCTTTCTTT
TRBV12-3/TRBV12-4	-	TRBJ1-5	-	CASSFLERGNQPQHF	TGTGCCAGCAGTTTTTTAGAACGGGGGAATCAGCCCCAGCATTTT
TRBV5-5	-	TRBJ1-5	many	CASSLPGGNQPQHF	TGTGCCAGCAGCTTGCCCGGAGGCAATCAGCCCCAGCATTTT
TRBV7-2	-	TRBJ1-1	-	CASSLGGGVNTEAFF	TGTGCCAGCAGCTTAGGAGGGGGGGTGAACACTGAAGCTTTCTTT
TRBV7-2	-	TRBJ2-3	-	CASSYGRVATQYF	TGTGCCAGCAGCTACGGCAGGGTGGCTACGCAGTATTTT
TRBV18	-	TRBJ2-7	-	CASSPLGRDEQYF	TGTGCCAGCTCACCGCTGGGGCGTGACGAGCAGTACTTC
TRBV5-1	-	TRBJ1-1	-	CASSLQGNTEAFF	TGCGCCAGTTCTTTACAGGGAAACACTGAAGCTTTCTTT
TRBV12-3/TRBV12-4	-	TRBJ2-5	many	CASSFEGRETQYF	TGTGCCAGCAGTTTTGAGGGGAGGGAGACCCAGTACTTC
TRBV5-1	-	TRBJ1-6	few	CASSLAGRGYNSPLHF	TGCGCCAGCAGCTTGGCCGGCAGGGGTTATAATTCACCCCTCCACTTT
TRBV29-1	-	TRBJ2-3	-	CSAPGGPGSADTQYF	TGCAGCGCCCCAGGAGGGCCTGGCTCGGCAGATACGCAGTATTTT
TRBV6-5	TRBD1	TRBJ2-3	-	CASSPPFGQGQKDTQYF	TGTGCCAGCAGTCCACCGTTCGGACAGGGACAGAAAGATACGCAGTATTTT
TRBV20-1	-	TRBJ2-1	-	CSAMWLSNEQFF	TGCAGTGCTATGTGGCTATCTAATGAGCAGTTCTTC
TRBV30	-	TRBJ2-7	few	CAWSVTGYEQYF	TGTGCCTGGAGTGTAACGGGATACGAGCAGTACTTC
TRBV7-9	TRBD2	TRBJ2-1	few	CASSVSGRFNEQFF	TGTGCCAGCAGCGTTAGCGGGAGGTTCAATGAGCAGTTCTTC
TRBV6-1	-	TRBJ1-1	-	CATQTQVAEAFF	TGTGCCACCCAGACCCAGGTAGCTGAAGCTTTCTTT
TRBV5-6	-	TRBJ2-1	few	CASSGKGGYNEQFF	TGTGCCAGCAGCGGTAAGGGGGGATACAATGAGCAGTTCTTC
TRBV28	TRBD2	TRBJ2-1	few	CASSLPGLAGVDEQFF	TGTGCCAGCAGTTTACCCGGACTAGCGGGAGTCGATGAGCAGTTCTTC
TRBV12-3/TRBV12-4	TRBD1	TRBJ2-2	few	CASSPDRGITGELFF	TGTGCCAGCAGTCCGGACAGGGGAATCACCGGGGAGCTGTTTTTT
TRBV12-3/TRBV12-4	TRBD1	TRBJ1-5	many	CASSLGRGLDQPQHF	TGTGCCAGCAGTTTGGGCAGGGGGTTAGATCAGCCCCAGCATTTT
TRBV13	-	TRBJ1-4	few	CASSPTRGSGEKLFF	TGTGCCAGCAGCCCAACAAGGGGATCTGGTGAAAAACTGTTTTTT
TRBV10-3	TRBD2	TRBJ2-7	few	CAISTTSGSPYEQYF	TGTGCCATCAGTACCACGAGCGGGAGTCCCTACGAGCAGTACTTC
TRBV6-5	-	TRBJ2-7	once	CASTQDREQYF	TGTGCCAGCACCCAGGACCGCGAGCAGTACTTC
TRBV18	-	TRBJ2-7	few	CASSPSGLKLGEQYF	TGTGCCAGCTCACCATCGGGACTTAAGCTAGGCGAGCAGTACTTC
TRBV7-3	-	TRBJ1-1	-	CASSLGLRDEAFF	TGTGCCAGCAGCTTAGGTTTGCGGGATGAAGCTTTCTTT
TRBV6-2/TRBV6-3	-	TRBJ2-7	few	CASSYSKAGRTSLEQYF	TGTGCCAGCAGTTACTCGAAGGCTGGAAGAACCTCCTTAGAGCAGTACTTC
TRBV27	TRBD1	TRBJ2-2	-	CASRKDTGETGELFF	TGTGCCAGCAGAAAGGATACAGGGGAAACCGGGGAGCTGTTTTTT
TRBV19	TRBD1	TRBJ2-5	-	CASSIGGGAGETQYF	TGTGCCAGTAGTATAGGAGGGGGCGCCGGGGAGACCCAGTACTTC
TRBV12-3/TRBV12-4	TRBD1	TRBJ1-6	few	CASSWGQYNSPLHF	TGTGCCAGCAGTTGGGGACAGTATAATTCACCCCTCCACTTT
TRBV12-3/TRBV12-4	-	TRBJ2-7	-	CASSFRAPRNYEQYF	TGTGCCAGCAGTTTTCGGGCACCGCGTAACTACGAGCAGTACTTC
TRBV9	-	TRBJ2-1	once	CASSVVGRAYNEQFF	TGTGCCAGCAGCGTAGTCGGGCGGGCCTACAATGAGCAGTTCTTC